A selection of T cell receptor beta chains follows, all from one sample in a study of T cells in Graves' hyperthyroidism and ophthalmopathy. MiXCR was run by TCRdb on the multiplex PCR reads, yielding one entry per CDR3 protein. This table holds 300,000 to 450,000 distinct CDR3 sequences, around a sixth found once. The sample comprised blood. The receptors shown here come from a man younger than 30 with Graves' ophthalmopathy. The CDR3 runs from the conserved cysteine through the conserved F or W. Fields, in order: clone size, J gene, D gene, V gene, CDR3 DNA, CDR3 protein. The D gene is left open where the match is weak. Size tells how often a clone was seen (once, few, many) or the class of an expanded clone, and some rows leave it out.

many TRBJ1-6 NA TRBV3-1 TGTGCCAGCAGCCGGGACACCGATTCACCCCTCCACTTT CASSRDTDSPLHF
NA TRBJ1-2 NA TRBV5-1 TGCGCCAGCAGCTTCGGGGGGGTAAACTATGGCTACACCTTC CASSFGGVNYGYTF
NA TRBJ1-5 NA TRBV20-1 TGCAGTGCTAGAGTTTCAAATAGCAATCAGCCCCAGCATTTT CSARVSNSNQPQHF
NA TRBJ2-4 TRBD1 TRBV28 TGTGCCAGCTCCCTGGCAGGGGGCGTAGGCGTAGCCAAAAACATTCAGTACTTC CASSLAGGVGVAKNIQYF
NA TRBJ2-5 TRBD2 TRBV28 TGTGCCAGCAGCCTTAGCGGGGGGTCTGAAGAGACCCAGTACTTC CASSLSGGSEETQYF
few TRBJ2-1 TRBD2 TRBV10-3 TGTGCCATCAAAACCGGGACTAGCGGACCACGGGATGAGCAGTTCTTC CAIKTGTSGPRDEQFF
many TRBJ1-1 NA TRBV27 TGTGCCAGCAGCTGGGCCAGCTACACTGAAGCTTTCTTT CASSWASYTEAFF
NA TRBJ1-4 NA TRBV11-2 TGTGCCAGCAGCTTCCGACAGGTTAATGAAAAACTGTTTTTT CASSFRQVNEKLFF
many TRBJ2-7 NA TRBV28 TGTGCCAGCAGGAAACAGAGCTCCTACGAGCAGTACTTC CASRKQSSYEQYF
many TRBJ1-5 TRBD1 TRBV27 TGTGCCAGCAGTTTATGGGGGACAGGTAACAATCAGCCCCAGCATTTT CASSLWGTGNNQPQHF
many TRBJ2-1 NA TRBV11-1 TGTGCCAGCAGCGTAACATTAGGGGGGAATGAGCAGTTCTTC CASSVTLGGNEQFF
many TRBJ2-3 NA TRBV5-1 TGCGCCAGCAGTCACTCAGGGGATACGCAGTATTTT CASSHSGDTQYF
many TRBJ1-1 TRBD1 TRBV29-1 TGCAGCGTTGGGGCAGGGGGCTGGAACACTGAAGCTTTCTTT CSVGAGGWNTEAFF
many TRBJ2-5 NA TRBV10-3 TGTGCCATCAGTGATTCGGCGGGGACCTATCAAGAGACCCAGTACTTC CAISDSAGTYQETQYF
few TRBJ2-1 NA TRBV24-1 TGTGCCACCAGTGTACTAGGGAGCACCTACAATGAGCAGTTCTTC CATSVLGSTYNEQFF
few TRBJ2-7 TRBD1 TRBV29-1 TGCAGCGTTGAAGTGTCCCCCCGGGACAGAGTCTACGAGCAGTACTTC CSVEVSPRDRVYEQYF
few TRBJ1-4 TRBD1 TRBV27 TGTGCCAGCAGTTTGTACAGGGGAAGTGAAAAACTGTTTTTT CASSLYRGSEKLFF
NA TRBJ1-2 NA TRBV20-1 TGCAGTGGTTCACAGAATAACTATGGCTACACCTTC CSGSQNNYGYTF
few TRBJ2-4 TRBD1 TRBV20-1 TGCAGTGCTAGTGAAGGGACAGCTACTTCGAACATTCAGTACTTC CSASEGTATSNIQYF
many TRBJ1-5 NA TRBV15 TGTGCCACCAGCAGGCGACAGGAACTCTATAGCAATCAGCCCCAGCATTTT CATSRRQELYSNQPQHF
few TRBJ2-3 NA TRBV5-1 TGCGCCAGCAGCTTGGCGCAGGCCCGGGATACGCAGTATTTT CASSLAQARDTQYF
NA TRBJ1-5 NA TRBV19 TGTGCCAGTAGTATGGGGCCAGACCGAAATCAGCCCCAGCATTTT CASSMGPDRNQPQHF
few TRBJ1-2 NA TRBV15 TGTGCCACCAGCAGAGATCAAGCCGGCTACACCTTC CATSRDQAGYTF
many TRBJ2-4 NA TRBV12-3/TRBV12-4 TGTGCCAGCTCGGCCTCGGACGGGGACATTCAGTACTTC CASSASDGDIQYF
many TRBJ2-2 TRBD1 TRBV2 TGTGCCAGCAGTGAGACAGGGAAGGGCACCGGGGAGCTGTTTTTT CASSETGKGTGELFF
few TRBJ1-4 NA TRBV2 TGTGCCAGCCTCCGGCTTGAACATAATGAAAAACTGTTTTTT CASLRLEHNEKLFF
many TRBJ1-1 NA TRBV6-1 TGTGCCAGCAGCACCGACGTGAACACTGAAGCTTTCTTT CASSTDVNTEAFF
many TRBJ2-1 TRBD2 TRBV18 TGTGCCAGCTCACCCCTTACGCGGGGGGGATACAATGAGCAGTTCTTC CASSPLTRGGYNEQFF
once TRBJ2-4 TRBD2 TRBV2 TGTGCCAGCACTCTATCCGGGAGGCTACTAGCCAAAAACATTCAGTACTTC CASTLSGRLLAKNIQYF
NA TRBJ2-1 TRBD2 TRBV6-1 TGTGCCAGCATTCTAGCGGGGGGCCCGCTGATATCCCTCTACAATGAGCAGTTCTTC CASILAGGPLISLYNEQFF
NA TRBJ1-5 NA TRBV19 TGTGCCAGTAGACTCCGGAATAGCAATCAGCCCCAGCATTTT CASRLRNSNQPQHF